What follows are 21 T cell receptor beta chains derived from one specimen sequenced in a study of cytomegalovirus exposure and HLA in healthy donors. In the PCR, 60 Vbeta and 13 Jbeta primers were used. Method: immunoSEQ multiplex PCR; TCRdb's copy keeps in-frame clones and lacks some. There are roughly 100,000 clones in the sample; under 85% occur only once, and roughly 8.6% lies in the top ten. Material for sequencing was PBMCs. The receptors come from a woman aged 35 to 49 in good health and CMV-seropositive.

The chain uses TRBV6-1 and TRBJ1-5; D is unclear. Trimming stripped 3 bases from V and 2 bases from J, with 14 bases between. This CDR3 is built from 16 residues. The germline V gene encodes CDR1 MNHNS and CDR2 SASEGT. CDR3 in amino acids: CASSDLRHARNQPQHF. In DNA form, the CDR3 reads TGTGCCAGCAGTGACCTCAGACACGCCCGCAATCAGCCCCAGCATTTT.

The genes are TRBV6-1 and TRBJ2-3; TRBD1 matches at 11 bases. V shed 7 bases, J shed 3 bases, and the junction held 3 bases outside the gene matches. Looked up from germline, CDR1 is MNHNS and CDR2 is SASEGT. The length of the CDR3 is 14 residues. The CDR3, as DNA: TGTGCCAGCACTGGGACAGGGGGGACAGATACGCAGTATTTT. Translating it yields CASTGTGGTDTQYF.

This chain connects TRBV27 to TRBJ1-1, with D unclear. V was pared by 0 bases and J by 6 bases, with 8 bases between. In germline, CDR1 is MNHEY, CDR2 SMNVEV (reference sequence). CDR3 length: 13 amino acids. In DNA form, the CDR3 reads TGTGCCAGCAGTTTATCGGGCTGGCCTGAAGCTTTCTTT. Translated: CASSLSGWPEAFF.

V and J are TRBV28 and TRBJ2-1; TRBD2 aligns across 10 bases. Germline trimming cut 2 bases from V and 0 bases from J; bases unmatched to any gene: 4. The germline CDR1 and CDR2 sequences are MDHEN and SYDVKM. The CDR3 spans 17 residues. The CDR3 DNA sequence: TGTGCCAGCAGTTTAAGCGGGAGGGCTAGCTCCTACAATGAGCAGTTCTTC. Translating it yields CASSLSGRASSYNEQFF.

The chain links TRBV6-5 to TRBJ1-6; no firm D call. Germline V gene sequence: CDR1 MNHEY, CDR2 SVGAGI. The V end lost 3 bases, the J end lost 7 bases, and 13 bases lay between the germline ends. This CDR3 contains 15 residues. The CDR3 protein is CASSYNLQSNSPLHF. For the CDR3, the DNA is TGTGCCAGCAGTTATAACCTCCAGTCCAATTCACCCCTCCACTTT.

The chain recombines TRBV2 with TRBJ2-1, with 7 bases identical to TRBD2. CDR3 length: 15 amino acids. CDR1 is SNHLY, CDR2 FYNNEI, per germline. Trimming took 7 bases from V and 1 from J; bases not matched to a gene: 7. CDR3 loop: CASISWGGSYNEQFF. DNA of the CDR3: TGTGCCAGCATTTCCTGGGGGGGGTCCTACAATGAGCAGTTCTTC.

The chain combines TRBV28 with TRBJ1-2, with D perhaps matching TRBD1 (5 bases). This CDR3 contains 13 residues. V lost 4 bases and J 4 bases, leaving 10 bases between the germline ends. The germline CDR1 and CDR2 sequences are MDHEN and SYDVKM. DNA for the CDR3: TGTGCCAGCAGTTCTACAGGATTCTATGGCTACACCTTC. This encodes CASSSTGFYGYTF.

V and J are TRBV2 and TRBJ2-1, with 8 bases fitting TRBD2. V was clipped by 7 bases and J by 5 bases; unmatched bases: 10. CDR3 length: 15 amino acids. The germline V gene encodes CDR1 SNHLY and CDR2 FYNNEI. The CDR3 DNA reads as TGTGCCAGCACCACAGAGCGGGAGCCCCACAATGAGCAGTTCTTC. This sequence encodes CASTTEREPHNEQFF.

The rearrangement joins TRBV28 to TRBJ2-2; D may be TRBD1 (7 bases). Germline assignment: CDR1 MDHEN and CDR2 SYDVKM. V gave up 5 bases and J gave up 7 bases, with 17 bases separating them. The CDR3 sequence is 15 residues long. This chain's CDR3 is CASSPRVRGVGELFF. CDR3 DNA: TGTGCCAGCAGTCCCCGCGTCAGGGGGGTCGGGGAGCTGTTTTTT.

The J gene is TRBJ1-2, the V gene TRBV28; TRBD1 aligns across 7 bases. V gave up 0 bases and J gave up 4 bases; unmatched junction bases: 2. This CDR3 comprises 14 residues. Looked up from germline, CDR1 is MDHEN and CDR2 is SYDVKM. In DNA, the CDR3 is TGTGCCAGCAGTTTATGGCCAGGGGGCTATGGCTACACCTTC. As protein: CASSLWPGGYGYTF.

The chain recombines TRBV28 with TRBJ2-7; D is uncertain. With 3 bases removed from V and 2 bases from J, the gap between germline ends came to 11 bases. CDR3 length: 14 residues. Germline V gives CDR1 MDHEN, CDR2 SYDVKM. The CDR3 nucleotides are TGTGCCAGCAGTTTGAACACTATGGCCTACGAGCAGTACTTC. Encoded protein: CASSLNTMAYEQYF. Full variable domain (rest looked up from reference TRBV28 and TRBJ2-7): DVKVTQSSRYLVKRTGEKVFLECVQDMDHENMFWYRQDPGLGLRLIYFSYDVKMKEKGDIPEGYSVSREKKERFSLILESASTNQTSMYLCASSLNTMAYEQYFGPGTRLTVT.

This clone came up a few times. The chain joins TRBV27 to TRBJ1-2; D gene uncertain. This CDR3 is built from 14 residues. In germline, CDR1 is MNHEY, CDR2 SMNVEV (reference sequence). The V and J ends lost 6 bases and 7 bases respectively, with 18 bases between them. The CDR3 loop reads CASSPVGSFRGYTF. DNA for the CDR3: TGTGCCAGCAGCCCTGTCGGGTCCTTCCGTGGCTACACCTTC.

The chain employs TRBV6-6 and TRBJ1-5; TRBD1 matches 11 bases. Germline assignment: CDR1 MNHNY and CDR2 SVGAGI (reference sequence). V lost 5 bases, J lost 7 bases, and 4 bases stayed unmatched. This CDR3 has 14 residues. Here the CDR3 DNA reads TGTGCCAGCAGTCGGACAGGGGGCGGGCAGCCCCAGCATTTT. Protein product: CASSRTGGGQPQHF.

The chain recombines TRBV9 with TRBJ1-3; D is unclear. The CDR3 has 12 residues. V was pared by 7 bases and J by 0 bases, with 5 bases between. Germline V gives CDR1 SGDLS, CDR2 YYNGEE. The CDR3 nucleotides are TGTGCCAGCGCGCCCTCTGGAAACACCATATATTTT. Encoded protein: CASAPSGNTIYF. Full variable domain (outside the CDR3, taken from reference TRBV9 and TRBJ1-3): DSGVTQTPKHLITATGQRVTLRCSPRSGDLSVYWYQQSLDQGLQFLIQYYNGEERAKGNILERFSAQQFPDLHSELNLSSLELGDSALYFCASAPSGNTIYFGEGSWLTVV.

A word on this clone: A read error may produce the germline difference seen at one junction end. This chain joins TRBV7-9 and TRBJ2-7; 12 nucleotides align to TRBD2. The CDR3 is 16 amino acids. Germline CDR1 reads SEHNR; CDR2 reads FQNEAQ (reference sequence). CDR3 in amino acids: CSSSLPPSGGEYEQYF. The CDR3 region has the DNA TGTTCCAGCAGCCTGCCCCCTAGCGGGGGGGAGTACGAGCAGTACTTC.

This chain uses TRBV5-1 with TRBJ2-1, with D unclear. The CDR3 has 14 amino acids. CDR1 and CDR2 (germline): SGHRS, YFSETQ. Trimming took off 4 bases at V and 0 bases at J, with 8 bases between the two ends. The CDR3 spells CASSPYSSYNEQFF. CDR3 DNA: TGCGCCAGCAGCCCTTACAGCTCCTACAATGAGCAGTTCTTC.

The gene calls are TRBV2 and TRBJ2-3; TRBD2 agrees at 7 bases. This CDR3 spans 14 amino acids. Trimming removed 7 bases from V and 3 bases from J; junction bases left unmatched: 7. Germline V lookup: CDR1 SNHLY, CDR2 FYNNEI. CDR3 bases: TGTGCCAGCAAGGGAAGCGGGGTAACAGATACGCAGTATTTT. Its protein is CASKGSGVTDTQYF.

The CDR3 region has the DNA TGTGCCAGCAGCCAAGATTCGCTAGCGGGGTACAATGAGCAGTTCTTC. The encoded protein is CASSQDSLAGYNEQFF. V is TRBV4-2 and J is TRBJ2-1; 9 bases agree with TRBD2. From germline, CDR1 is LGHNA and CDR2 YNFKEQ. Unmatched junction bases numbered 4, after V lost 0 bases and J lost 4 bases. The CDR3 contains 16 residues.

V usage is TRBV11-1 and J usage is TRBJ1-1; TRBD1 aligns across 7 bases. The CDR3 totals 12 residues. Germline lookup yields CDR1 SGHAT and CDR2 FQDESV (reference sequence). Unmatched junction bases numbered 2, after V lost 3 bases and J lost 7 bases. The CDR3 region has the DNA TGTGCCAGCAGCTTTGACAGGGATGAAGCTTTCTTT. Its protein is CASSFDRDEAFF.

The V gene is TRBV5-4, the J gene TRBJ1-6; tentative D call: TRBD1 (5 bases). CDR1 and CDR2 from the germline V gene are SGHNT and YYREEE (reference sequence). The V end was cut by 0 bases, the J end by 12 bases, with 10 bases between. The CDR3 contains 13 residues. The DNA for the CDR3 is TGTGCCAGCAGCTTGGCGGGGGAAGTACCCCTCCACTTT. This encodes CASSLAGEVPLHF.

The chain uses TRBV14 and TRBJ2-2; D might be TRBD2 (5 bases). The germline gives CDR1 SGHDN, CDR2 FVKESK. CDR3 length equals 15 residues. The germline V and J ends were trimmed by 1 base and 4 bases, with 10 bases remaining between them. CDR3 nucleotides: TGTGCCAGCAGCCAAGGTAGAGGGAGCACCGGGGAGCTGTTTTTT. Translated: CASSQGRGSTGELFF.